The next 13 T cell receptor beta chains were all read from a single sample in a study of regulatory T cells in long-lasting Graves disease (dated by TCRdb to the early 2020s). The time point label, read with the paper, signifies: newly diagnosed GD, antithyroid drugs for less than 3 months. RNA was extracted from PBMCs in TRIzol for both TCR sequencing and RNA sequencing. The library relied on multiplex PCR. Sequencing took place on an Illumina HiSeq 4000. iRepertoire HTBI primers and Arm-PCR amplification of CDR3 regions were used to construct TCR beta libraries. The public sequencing data were trimmed at Q25 with fastp and processed into clonotypes with MiXCR by TCRdb, which kept only in-frame beta chains. Every distinct CDR3 protein forms one entry, paired with its most common genes and DNA. Within this sample are under 800,000 distinct CDR3 sequences, with 16% of them counted one time only. The ten largest account for more than 15% of the sample.

These data were likewise used in another study, on T cells in Graves' hyperthyroidism and ophthalmopathy.

The material sequenced was peripheral blood mononuclear cells (PBMCs), taken at new diagnosis, from a patient treated with antithyroid drugs. Receptors were obtained from a woman aged 25-40 years with Graves disease. Donor details come from another sample of the same person, matched by shared clones.

This clonotype has at least ten counts. The J gene is TRBJ1-1, the V gene TRBV7-2; D is unclear. Trimming removed 1 base at V and 6 bases at J, with 15 bases between. The germline CDR1 and CDR2 sequences are SGHTA and FQGNSA. The CDR3 length is 15 residues. The CDR3 region is CASSLGSFSRSEAFF. The CDR3 DNA reads as TGTGCCAGCAGCTTAGGGTCCTTTTCGCGTTCTGAAGCTTTCTTT.

This clonotype came up a few times. Germline is not matched at one junction end, which may reflect a read error. V is TRBV20-1 and J is TRBJ1-5; 9 bases map to TRBD1. The germline CDR1 and CDR2 sequences are DFQATT and SNEGSKA (reference sequence). The CDR3 contains 14 residues. The CDR3 nucleotides are TGCGGTGCTAGGACAGGGGAGGTCAATCAGCCCCAGCATTTT. Its translation is CGARTGEVNQPQHF.

This clonotype was counted many times. The chain employs TRBV7-3 and TRBJ2-2, with 8 positions matching TRBD1. The V gene end was trimmed by 2 bases and the J gene end by 4 bases; junction bases not matched to a gene: 6. The CDR3 is 16 amino acids. Germline-derived CDR1 and CDR2 are SGHTA and FQGTGA. CDR3 sequence (DNA): TGTGCCAGCAGCTTACAGGCAGGGGGCATCACCGGGGAGCTGTTTTTT. It specifies CASSLQAGGITGELFF.

The chain employs TRBV28 and TRBJ2-1; the match to TRBD1 covers 9 bases. Losses at the gene ends were 7 bases for V and 7 bases for J; bases not matched to a gene: 8. This CDR3 is 14 amino acids long. Germline loops: CDR1 MDHEN, CDR2 SYDVKM. In DNA, the CDR3 is TGTGCCAGCACCCACAGGGGGCGCAAGAATGAGCAGTTCTTC. It translates to CASTHRGRKNEQFF.

This clonotype was recorded at least ten times. The chain recombines TRBV6-1 with TRBJ1-2, with TRBD1 as a possible D gene (5 bases). CDR1 and CDR2 from the germline V gene are MNHNS and SASEGT. The CDR3 runs to 14 residues. V was pared by 6 bases and J by 0 bases, with 11 bases between. CDR3 nucleotide sequence: TGTGCCAGCAGAAGACAGCAAACTAACTATGGCTACACCTTC. Its protein is CASRRQQTNYGYTF.

This clonotype was counted at least ten times. The CDR3 DNA follows: TGCAGTGCTTCCCTAAGGGAGAGACACAATGAGCAGTTCTTC. This gives the protein CSASLRERHNEQFF. The gene calls are TRBV20-1 and TRBJ2-1, with D possibly being TRBD2 (5 bases). Germline V gene lookup returns CDR1 DFQATT and CDR2 SNEGSKA (reference sequence). The CDR3 has 14 residues. Trimming left V 5 bases short and J 5 bases short, with 16 bases between.

This chain links TRBV5-1 with TRBJ2-1; D possibly uses TRBD1 or TRBD2 (5 bases each). Germline V CDR1 and CDR2: SGHRS, YFSETQ. The V gene lost 5 bases and the J gene lost 7 bases, with 19 bases spanning the gap. The CDR3 has 15 residues. The chain's CDR3 is CASSFRSDGTNEQFF. The CDR3 DNA reads as TGCGCCAGCAGTTTTCGGAGCGACGGGACGAATGAGCAGTTCTTC.

This clonotype was recorded at least ten times. This chain joins TRBV5-1 and TRBJ1-2; 8 bases are shared with TRBD1. The CDR3 length is 15 residues. The J segment lost 8 bases and the V segment lost 0 bases, leaving 9 bases of the junction unmatched. Looked up from germline, CDR1 is SGHRS and CDR2 is YFSETQ. CDR3 residues: CASSLASGGAEGYTF. The CDR3 coding sequence is TGCGCCAGCAGCTTGGCGTCAGGGGGCGCGGAAGGCTACACCTTC.

This clonotype was seen only a few times. J is TRBJ2-7 and V is TRBV20-1; D may match TRBD1 or TRBD2 (5 bases each). V was pared by 7 bases and J by 6 bases, with 19 bases between. The germline CDR1 and CDR2 sequences are DFQATT and SNEGSKA (reference sequence). The CDR3 has 13 residues. The CDR3, as DNA: TGCAGTGGCCGGGACGAGGGCGCGGGCGAGCAGTACTTC. This translates into CSGRDEGAGEQYF.

Comment on this clonotype: A much more abundant neighbour one base away suggests this may be a read error. This rearrangement joins TRBV11-3 to TRBJ2-1, with TRBD2 matching over 9 bases. CDR3 length equals 13 residues. Germline V gene data show CDR1 as SGHNT and CDR2 as YENEEA. V shed 5 bases, J shed 9 bases, and the junction held 5 bases outside the gene matches. CDR3 nucleotides: TGTGCCAGCAGCCTCGGGACTAGCATTGAGCAGTTCTTC. This sequence encodes CASSLGTSIEQFF. Full variable domain (rest looked up from reference TRBV11-3 and TRBJ2-1): EAGVVQSPRYKIIEKKQPVAFWCNPISGHNTLYWYLQNLGQGPELLIRYENEEAVDDSQLPKDRFSAERLKGVDSTLKIQPAELGDSAVYLCASSLGTSIEQFFGPGTRLTVL.

The sample holds a few counts of this clonotype. This chain links TRBV6-1 with TRBJ2-1, with D unclear. Trimming removed 3 bases at V and 8 bases at J, with 5 bases between. Per germline, CDR1 MNHNS and CDR2 SASEGT. This CDR3 contains 11 residues. CDR3 loop: CASSDLDEQFF. The DNA of the CDR3 is TGTGCCAGCAGTGATCTAGATGAGCAGTTCTTC.

V usage is TRBV28 and J usage is TRBJ1-2; 9 bases line up with TRBD1. The CDR3 consists of 15 residues. V lost 6 bases, J lost 8 bases, and 13 bases stayed unmatched. The germline CDR1 and CDR2 sequences are MDHEN and SYDVKM. The CDR3 spells CASSLPPRTGVGYTF. CDR3 nucleotide sequence: TGTGCCAGCAGCTTACCGCCTCGGACAGGGGTAGGCTACACCTTC.

Notes on this clonotype: A much larger clone differs from this one at a single base, so this may be a read error. The V call is TRBV2, the J call TRBJ1-1; TRBD1 matches at 8 bases. This CDR3 is 15 amino acids long. Germline-derived CDR1 and CDR2 are SNHLY and FYNNEI. Trimming cost V 3 bases and J 2 bases; bases outside gene matches: 5. CDR3 coding DNA: TGTGCCAGCAGTGACCAGACAGGGGTTAACACTGAAGCTTTCTTT. This encodes CASSDQTGVNTEAFF.